The clone carrying this TCR beta chain was seen many times. Antigen unknown. Germline lookup yields CDR1 SGHTA and CDR2 FQGTGA. This CDR3 comprises 16 residues. V gave up 2 bases and J gave up 3 bases, with 16 bases separating them. This record comes from a study of T cells in Graves' hyperthyroidism and ophthalmopathy. The CDR3 regions of TCR beta were amplified from RNA transcripts. The HTBI set primed first-round TCR CDR3 RT-PCR. TCRdb processed the multiplex PCR reads anew with MiXCR; each CDR3 protein has one entry. The table lists 700,000 to 850,000 distinct CDR3 sequences, approximately 36% of them singletons, with around 30% in the top ten. Any patient presenting with uncontrolled infection, other autoimmune disease, pregnancy or lactation was left out. Extraction of PBMCs used roughly 9.3 ml of fresh peripheral blood. Findings and caveats of the study: Most clonotypes expanded in the thyroid (above 0.001) were also present in blood. Ophthalmopathy got predicted by the model a median about six months before its onset.

This rearrangement joins TRBV7-3 to TRBJ1-1; no firm D call. This TCR was sampled from a woman between 35 and 50 years old with Graves' hyperthyroidism. The sequenced material came from blood. CDR3 bases: TGTGCCAGCAGCTTATCCGCTGACCGCTACCACACTGAAGCTTTCTTT. Protein: CASSLSADRYHTEAFF.